Sequencing of this TCR beta chain was carried out in a study of T cell responses to AZD1222 COVID-19 vaccine. Study-level points and caveats: Spike-specific TCR depth and breadth grew after two AZD1222 doses. White British donors predominated, females outnumbered males, and clonal diversity was possibly underestimated.

Germline V gene lookup returns CDR1 SGHDT and CDR2 YYEEEE. The CDR3 is 13 residues long. Deletions cut 0 bases from V and 1 base from J, with 4 bases between. A remark on this clone: What it binds is unknown.

Produced via immunoSEQ multiplex PCR; TCRdb's table is partial and in-frame only. This table has tens of thousands of clones, about 90% appearing once. Pooling covered second doses at about 4 or about 12 weeks. Sequenced material: peripheral blood, taken 28 days after the second AZD1222 dose. The chain recombines TRBV5-6 with TRBJ1-1; D is unresolved. The receptor's source is an adult who received the AZD1222 COVID-19 vaccine. The chain's CDR3 is CASSLGANTEAFF. CDR3 in DNA: TGTGCCAGCAGCTTGGGGGCGAACACTGAAGCTTTCTTT.